Listed below are T cell receptor beta chains from one sample, sequenced in a study of blood T cell repertoires in COVID-19. Assay: immunoSEQ multiplex PCR; the TCRdb copy retains only in-frame clones and omits some. The sample lists some 60,000 clones, roughly 86% occurring once. Sequencing was carried out using peripheral blood. These receptors all come from a man aged 70-80 years with acute or convalescent COVID-19. CDR3s include the opening cysteine and the closing phenylalanine or tryptophan. Each record gives: clone size, V gene, D gene, J gene, CDR3 DNA, CDR3 protein. The D gene is left open where the match is weak. Only some rows state a clone size, as once, few, many or a class for expanded clones.

.	TRBV7-8	.	TRBJ2-7	TGTGCCAGCAGCTTCGAGGAGGGCGCCTACGAGCAGTACTTC	CASSFEEGAYEQYF
.	TRBV24-1	TRBD1	TRBJ2-1	TGTGCCACCAGTGACCCCGGGACAGGCTCCTACAATGAGCAGTTCTTC	CATSDPGTGSYNEQFF
.	TRBV25-1	.	TRBJ1-1	TGTGCCAGCATAGGGAGGAGTACTGAAGCTTTCTTT	CASIGRSTEAFF
once	TRBV5-1	TRBD2	TRBJ2-5	TGCGCCAGCAATACCGGGAGGGCTGGGGGCGAGACCCAGTACTTC	CASNTGRAGGETQYF
.	TRBV5-4	TRBD2	TRBJ2-1	TGTGCCAGCAGCTTGGGTGGGACTAGATCGTCCAATGAGCAGTTCTTC	CASSLGGTRSSNEQFF
.	TRBV7-3	TRBD2	TRBJ2-5	TGTGCCAGCAGCTTAGAGGCCGCTAGCGGGAGCAGGACCCAGTACTTC	CASSLEAASGSRTQYF
.	TRBV6-5	.	TRBJ1-5	TGTGCCAGCAGTTACGAGAGTAGCAATCAGCCCCAGCATTTT	CASSYESSNQPQHF
.	TRBV19	.	TRBJ1-1	TGTGCCAGTAGAGGCCCGCGGAGCACTGAAGCTTTCTTT	CASRGPRSTEAFF
.	TRBV10-3	TRBD2	TRBJ2-7	TGTGCCATCAGGGGGACTAGCGGGAGTCGCGGTGATCACGAGCAGTACTTC	CAIRGTSGSRGDHEQYF
.	TRBV25-1	.	TRBJ1-6	TGTGCCAGCAGTGAATCTAACTTCAATTCACCCCTCCACTTT	CASSESNFNSPLHF
.	TRBV6-5	TRBD1	TRBJ2-7	TGTGCCAGCAGACCGCGGGACAGGGCGGTCGTAGAGCAGTACTTC	CASRPRDRAVVEQYF
few	TRBV21-1	.	TRBJ2-7	TGTGCCAGCAGCAAAGCGGAGGACGAGCAGTACTTC	CASSKAEDEQYF
.	TRBV6-7	TRBD2	TRBJ2-7	TGTGCCAGCAGGCTCATGTCCAACTTAGCGGGAGGGACCTACGAGCAGTACTTC	CASRLMSNLAGGTYEQYF
.	TRBV25-1	.	TRBJ1-6	TGTGCCAGCAGGTACGAGGGCTCACCCCTCCACTTT	CASRYEGSPLHF
.	TRBV9	TRBD2	TRBJ2-7	TGTGCCAGCAGTCGGGGAGGGGACTACCCTTGGGAGCAGTACTTC	CASSRGGDYPWEQYF
.	TRBV25-1	.	TRBJ2-6	TGTGCCAGCAGTCCTCTATCTGGGGCCAACGTCCTGACTTTC	CASSPLSGANVLTF
.	TRBV5-1	TRBD1	TRBJ2-7	TGCGCCAGCAGCCGGGGACAGGGTGAATTCTACGAGCAGTACTTC	CASSRGQGEFYEQYF
.	TRBV19	.	TRBJ2-7	TGTGCCACGGCGGGTCGACCCTACGAGCAGTACTTC	CATAGRPYEQYF
.	TRBV7-6	TRBD1	TRBJ1-2	TGTGCCAGCAGCTTAGATGAGAGCAGGGGGCTCTATGGCTACACCTTC	CASSLDESRGLYGYTF
.	TRBV6-2/TRBV6-3	.	TRBJ1-4	TGTGCCAGCAGTTTTCGGGGAAAACTGTTTTTT	CASSFRGKLFF
few	TRBV19	.	TRBJ2-1	TGTGCCAGTAGTCCGGGGGGCAGAGGCAATGAGCAGTTCTTC	CASSPGGRGNEQFF
.	TRBV20-1	.	TRBJ1-5	TGCAGTGGTCGGGATAGTCAGCCCCAGCATTTT	CSGRDSQPQHF
.	TRBV29-1	.	TRBJ2-1	TGCAGCGTTGCAAGGCTAGAGGGCAATGAGCAGTTCTTC	CSVARLEGNEQFF
.	TRBV14	.	TRBJ1-1	TGTGCCAGCAGCCAAGGGGACAACCAAGCTTTCTTT	CASSQGDNQAFF
few	TRBV14	TRBD1	TRBJ1-2	TGTGCCAGCAGCCTTCGACAGGGTGTCAAAACTGCTGGCTACACCTTC	CASSLRQGVKTAGYTF
.	TRBV11-2	.	TRBJ2-3	TGTGCCAGCAGCTTATCGTCCCGAGAAACAGATACGCAGTATTTT	CASSLSSRETDTQYF
few	TRBV29-1	.	TRBJ1-1	TGCAGCGCGGAGGGTAGCGGTCTGGGCACTGAAGCTTTCTTT	CSAEGSGLGTEAFF
.	TRBV19	.	TRBJ1-6	TGTGCCAGTAGTACACGGGGCTATAATTCACCCCTCCACTTT	CASSTRGYNSPLHF
.	TRBV9	.	TRBJ1-1	TGTGCCAGCAGCGCCAACCCGGGGATCACTGAAGCTTTCTTT	CASSANPGITEAFF
.	TRBV7-9	TRBD1	TRBJ1-1	TGTGCCAGCAGCTTTCAGGGGGGCACTGAAGCTTTCTTT	CASSFQGGTEAFF
.	TRBV2	.	TRBJ2-1	TGTGCCAGCAGCGTAAGAGGTCTAAAGGATGAGCAGTTCTTC	CASSVRGLKDEQFF
.	TRBV19	TRBD1	TRBJ1-6	TGTGCCAGCAAACTAACCTCCGGGACAGTGGGTTCACCCCTCCACTTT	CASKLTSGTVGSPLHF
few	TRBV7-8	.	TRBJ2-7	TGTGCCAGCAGCTTACCGGGATCCTACGAGCAGTACTTC	CASSLPGSYEQYF
.	TRBV28	TRBD1	TRBJ1-3	TGTGCCAGCAGGCTCCAGGGGGCCCCTGGAAACACCATATATTTT	CASRLQGAPGNTIYF
.	TRBV4-2	.	TRBJ1-5	TGTGCCAGCAGCCAAGAGTCTCGGGGGGCCACTCAGCCCCAGCATTTT	CASSQESRGATQPQHF
.	TRBV5-1	.	TRBJ1-2	TGCGCCAGCAGCTTGACGACAGTTAATGATGGCTACACCTTC	CASSLTTVNDGYTF
.	TRBV30	TRBD1	TRBJ1-5	TGTGCCTGGAGTCGGACAGGGAATCAGCCCCAGCATTTT	CAWSRTGNQPQHF
.	TRBV10-3	TRBD1	TRBJ1-2	TGTGCCATCAGTGCGGGACAGGGGGCCTATGGCTACACCTTC	CAISAGQGAYGYTF
.	TRBV7-2	TRBD1	TRBJ2-5	TGTGCCAGCAGCCGTCGGGACAGGGGAGGGGAGACCCAGTACTTC	CASSRRDRGGETQYF
few	TRBV3-1/TRBV3-2	.	TRBJ1-1	TGTGCCAGCCGCCGGGCCGGGGCTGAAGCTTTCTTT	CASRRAGAEAFF
.	TRBV15	.	TRBJ2-1	TGTGCCACCTCCGGGTTTTACAATGAGCAGTTCTTC	CATSGFYNEQFF
.	TRBV19	TRBD2	TRBJ2-1	TGTGCCAGTAACCGCCGACTAGCGGGAGAGTACAATGAGCAGTTCTTC	CASNRRLAGEYNEQFF